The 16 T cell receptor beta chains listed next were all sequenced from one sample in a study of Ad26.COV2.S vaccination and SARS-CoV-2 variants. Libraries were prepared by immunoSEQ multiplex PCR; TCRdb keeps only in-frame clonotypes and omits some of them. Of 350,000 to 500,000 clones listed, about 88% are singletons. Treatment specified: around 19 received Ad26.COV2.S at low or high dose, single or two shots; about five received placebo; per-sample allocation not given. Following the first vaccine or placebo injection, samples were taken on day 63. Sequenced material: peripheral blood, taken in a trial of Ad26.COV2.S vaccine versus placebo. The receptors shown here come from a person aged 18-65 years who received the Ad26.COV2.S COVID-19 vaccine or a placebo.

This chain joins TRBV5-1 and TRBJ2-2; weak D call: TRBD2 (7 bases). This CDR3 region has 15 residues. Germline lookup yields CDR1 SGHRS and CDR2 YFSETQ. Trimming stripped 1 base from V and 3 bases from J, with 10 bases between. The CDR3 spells CASSLREGDTGELFF. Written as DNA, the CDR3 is TGCGCCAGCAGCTTGAGGGAGGGGGACACCGGGGAGCTGTTTTTT.

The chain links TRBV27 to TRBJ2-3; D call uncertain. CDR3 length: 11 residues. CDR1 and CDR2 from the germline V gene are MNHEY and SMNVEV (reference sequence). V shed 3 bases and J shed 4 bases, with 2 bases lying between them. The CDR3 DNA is TGTGCCAGCAGTTTCCCAGATACGCAGTATTTT. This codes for CASSFPDTQYF.

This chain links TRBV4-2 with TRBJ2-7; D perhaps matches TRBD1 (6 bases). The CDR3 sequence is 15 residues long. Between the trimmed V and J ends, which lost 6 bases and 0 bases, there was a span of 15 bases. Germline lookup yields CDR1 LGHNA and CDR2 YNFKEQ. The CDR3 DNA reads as TGTGCCAGCAGTCAGGGGCAAGGAAGCTCCTACGAGCAGTACGTC. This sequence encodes CASSQGQGSSYEQYV.

The CDR3 nucleotides read TGTGCCAGCAGCTCCGGGACGGGCAACTACAATGAGCAGTTCTTC. Translated, it gives CASSSGTGNYNEQFF. V usage is TRBV7-3 and J usage is TRBJ2-1, with D possibly called TRBD1 or TRBD2 (5 bases each). Trimming pared 4 bases from V and 3 bases from J, leaving 13 bases between. Per the germline V gene, CDR1 is SGHTA and CDR2 is FQGTGA. The CDR3 runs 15 residues.

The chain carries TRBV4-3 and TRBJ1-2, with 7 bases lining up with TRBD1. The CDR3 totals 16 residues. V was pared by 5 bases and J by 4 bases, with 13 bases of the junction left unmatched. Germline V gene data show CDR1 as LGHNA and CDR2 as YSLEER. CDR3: CASSLHPGTVSYGYTF. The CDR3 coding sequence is TGCGCCAGCAGCTTACACCCCGGGACAGTCTCCTATGGCTACACCTTC.

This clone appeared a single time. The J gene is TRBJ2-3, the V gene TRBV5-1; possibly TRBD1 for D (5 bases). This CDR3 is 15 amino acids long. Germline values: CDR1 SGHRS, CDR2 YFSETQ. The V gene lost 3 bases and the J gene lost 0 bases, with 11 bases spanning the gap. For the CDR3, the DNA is TGCGCCAGCAGCTGGGGCCCGGTCAGCACAGATACGCAGTATTTT. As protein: CASSWGPVSTDTQYF.

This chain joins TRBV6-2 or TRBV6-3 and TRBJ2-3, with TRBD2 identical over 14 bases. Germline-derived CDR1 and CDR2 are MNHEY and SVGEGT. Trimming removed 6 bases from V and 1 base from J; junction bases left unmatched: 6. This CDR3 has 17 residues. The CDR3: CASSRGLAGDRTDTQYF. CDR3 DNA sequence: TGTGCCAGCAGCCGGGGACTAGCGGGAGACCGCACAGATACGCAGTATTTT.

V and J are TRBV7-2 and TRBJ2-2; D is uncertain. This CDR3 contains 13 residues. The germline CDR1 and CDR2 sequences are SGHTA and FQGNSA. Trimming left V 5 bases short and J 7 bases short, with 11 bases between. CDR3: CASSRETIGELFF. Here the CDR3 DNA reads TGTGCCAGCAGCCGAGAAACGATCGGGGAGCTGTTTTTT. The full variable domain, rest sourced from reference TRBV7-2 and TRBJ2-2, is GAGVSQSPSNKVTEKGKDVELRCDPISGHTALYWYRQSLGQGLEFLIYFQGNSAPDKSGLPSDRFSAERTGGSVSTLTIQRTQQEDSAVYLCASSRETIGELFFGEGSRLTVL.

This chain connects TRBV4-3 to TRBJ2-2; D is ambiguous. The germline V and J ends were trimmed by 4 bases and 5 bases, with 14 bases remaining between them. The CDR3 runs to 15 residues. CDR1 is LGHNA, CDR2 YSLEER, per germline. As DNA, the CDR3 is TGCGCCAGCAGCCCCAACCCCGCCCCGACCGGGGAGCTGTTTTTT. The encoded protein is CASSPNPAPTGELFF.

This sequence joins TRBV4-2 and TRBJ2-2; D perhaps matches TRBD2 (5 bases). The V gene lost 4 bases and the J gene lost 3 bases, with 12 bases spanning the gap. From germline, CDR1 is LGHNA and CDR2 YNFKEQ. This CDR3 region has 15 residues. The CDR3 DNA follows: TGTGCCAGCAGCCGTCAAGCGGAAGACACCGGGGAGCTGTTTTTT. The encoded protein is CASSRQAEDTGELFF.

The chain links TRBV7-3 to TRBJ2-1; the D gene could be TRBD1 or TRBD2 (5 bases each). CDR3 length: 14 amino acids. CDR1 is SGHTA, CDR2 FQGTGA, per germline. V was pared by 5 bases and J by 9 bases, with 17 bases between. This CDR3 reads CASSTGDLYGEQFF. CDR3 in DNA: TGTGCCAGCAGCACCGGGGACCTTTATGGTGAGCAGTTCTTC.

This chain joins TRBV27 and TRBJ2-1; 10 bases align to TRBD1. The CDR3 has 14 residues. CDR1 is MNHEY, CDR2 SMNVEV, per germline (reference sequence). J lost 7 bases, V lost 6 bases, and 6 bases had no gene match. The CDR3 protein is CASSPGTGVNEQFF. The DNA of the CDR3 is TGTGCCAGCAGCCCCGGGACAGGGGTTAATGAGCAGTTCTTC.

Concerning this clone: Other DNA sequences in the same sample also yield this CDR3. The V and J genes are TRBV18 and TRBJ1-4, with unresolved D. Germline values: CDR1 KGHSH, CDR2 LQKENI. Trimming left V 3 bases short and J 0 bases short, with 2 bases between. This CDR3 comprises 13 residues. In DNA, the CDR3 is TGTGCCAGCTCACCTGCAACTAATGAAAAACTGTTTTTT. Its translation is CASSPATNEKLFF.

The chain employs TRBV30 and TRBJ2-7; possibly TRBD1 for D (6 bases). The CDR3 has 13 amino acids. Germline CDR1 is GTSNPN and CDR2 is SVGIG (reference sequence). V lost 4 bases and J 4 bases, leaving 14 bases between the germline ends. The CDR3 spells CAWTPGEEYEQYF. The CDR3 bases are TGTGCCTGGACCCCAGGGGAAGAATACGAGCAGTACTTC.

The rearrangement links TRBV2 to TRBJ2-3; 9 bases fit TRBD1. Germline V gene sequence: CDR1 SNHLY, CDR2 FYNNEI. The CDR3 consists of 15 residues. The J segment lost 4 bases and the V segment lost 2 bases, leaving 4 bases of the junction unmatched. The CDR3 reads CASSESRTGADTQYF. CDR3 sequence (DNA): TGTGCCAGCAGTGAATCACGGACAGGGGCAGATACGCAGTATTTT. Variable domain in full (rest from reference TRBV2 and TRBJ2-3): EPEVTQTPSHQVTQMGQEVILRCVPISNHLYFYWYRQILGQKVEFLVSFYNNEISEKSEIFDDQFSVERPDGSNFTLKIRSTKLEDSAMYFCASSESRTGADTQYFGPGTRLTVL.

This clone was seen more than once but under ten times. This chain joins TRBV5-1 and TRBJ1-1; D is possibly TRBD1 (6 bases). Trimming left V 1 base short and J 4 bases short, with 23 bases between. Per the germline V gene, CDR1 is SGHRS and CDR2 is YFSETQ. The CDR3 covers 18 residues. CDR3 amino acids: CASSLFVGGQPLGTEAFF. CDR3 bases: TGCGCCAGCAGCTTGTTCGTCGGAGGACAGCCCTTGGGCACTGAAGCTTTCTTT.